The clone carrying this T cell receptor beta chain showed up many times. This record belongs to a study of Graves' ophthalmopathy and Graves' hyperthyroidism. Germline CDR1 reads SGHRS; CDR2 reads YFSETQ. The junction had 13 bases not matched to a gene; V was cut back by 0 bases and J by 9 bases. The CDR3 spans 16 residues. All donors with ophthalmopathy were recorded as having moderate-to-severe activity, CAS ≥3, NOSPECS ≥4 and a duration under 3 months. Investigators amplified TCR beta CDR3 regions from RNA transcripts. HTBI primers were used in a first-round RT-PCR, which preceded a second-round multiplex PCR. Via MiXCR, TCRdb re-called the multiplex PCR reads, giving one row per CDR3 protein. Found here are a few hundred thousand distinct CDR3 sequences, about 17% of them singletons; the top ten hold 1.6%.

The TCR originated in a woman between 18 and 29 years old with Graves' ophthalmopathy. Source material: peripheral blood. The J gene is TRBJ1-1, the V gene TRBV5-1; TRBD1 matches 8 bases. DNA of the CDR3: TGCGCCAGCAGCTTGGGACAGGGGTGTAGAACACTGAAAGCTTTCTTT. This gives the protein CASSLGQGCRTLKAFF.